These 6 T cell receptor beta chains were all obtained from the same sample, sequenced in a study of cytomegalovirus exposure and HLA in healthy donors. In the PCR, 60 Vbeta and 13 Jbeta primers were used. TCRdb's copy holds only in-frame clones and misses some; the assay was immunoSEQ multiplex PCR. The table has more than 75,000 clones, 84% seen once. The sequencing input was PBMCs. The receptors here all came from a woman aged 18-35 years in good health and CMV-seropositive.

This clone has a handful of counts. The chain uses TRBV4-1 and TRBJ2-7; 8 positions match TRBD1. V gave up 2 bases and J gave up 1 base; unmatched junction bases: 4. The CDR3 has 15 residues. Germline-derived CDR1 and CDR2 are MGHRA and YSYEKL. The CDR3 DNA is TGCGCCAGCAGCCAACGTGGACAGGGATCCTACGAGCAGTACTTC. It encodes CASSQRGQGSYEQYF.

The rearrangement joins TRBV19 to TRBJ1-4, with 7 bases aligning to TRBD1. With V trimmed by 5 bases and J by 2 bases, 5 bases remained unmatched. The CDR3 runs to 15 residues. Germline V gives CDR1 LNHDA, CDR2 SQIVND (reference sequence). In nucleotides, the CDR3 is TGTGCCAGTAGTGAACAGGGGACCACTAATGAAAAACTGTTTTTT. This codes for CASSEQGTTNEKLFF.

The V call is TRBV29-1, the J call TRBJ1-2, with D possibly being TRBD1 (6 bases). This CDR3 has 13 residues. The V gene lost 6 bases and the J gene lost 2 bases, with 13 bases spanning the gap. From germline, CDR1 is SQVTM and CDR2 ANQGSEA. The chain's CDR3 is CSVQGDPNYGYTF. In DNA form, the CDR3 reads TGCAGCGTACAGGGAGACCCCAACTATGGCTACACCTTC.

The chain combines TRBV27 with TRBJ1-1, with 9 nucleotides matching TRBD1. Germline V gene data show CDR1 as MNHEY and CDR2 as SMNVEV (reference sequence). V lost 3 bases, J lost 6 bases, and 5 bases stayed unmatched. CDR3 length equals 14 residues. The CDR3 DNA is TGTGCCAGCAGTTTTCGGACAGGGGCCGCTGAAGCTTTCTTT. Translating it yields CASSFRTGAAEAFF.

The chain uses TRBV9 and TRBJ1-2, with TRBD1 as a possible D gene (6 bases). Looked up from germline, CDR1 is SGDLS and CDR2 is YYNGEE. There are 14 residues in the CDR3. Trimming took 7 bases from V and 2 from J, leaving 15 bases between them. DNA for the CDR3: TGTGCCAGCGCCATTGACGACAGGAACTATGGCTACACCTTC. Amino acid sequence: CASAIDDRNYGYTF. The complete variable domain, with remaining parts taken from reference TRBV9 and TRBJ1-2, reads DSGVTQTPKHLITATGQRVTLRCSPRSGDLSVYWYQQSLDQGLQFLIQYYNGEERAKGNILERFSAQQFPDLHSELNLSSLELGDSALYFCASAIDDRNYGYTFGSGTRLTVV.

The chain links TRBV5-1 to TRBJ2-6; D is undetermined. The CDR3 runs 15 residues. The V end lost 6 bases, the J end lost 0 bases, and 10 bases lay between the germline ends. Germline CDR1 reads SGHRS; CDR2 reads YFSETQ. The CDR3 DNA is TGCGCCAGCAAGGAGATCCCCTCTGGGGCCAACGTCCTGACTTTC. As protein: CASKEIPSGANVLTF.